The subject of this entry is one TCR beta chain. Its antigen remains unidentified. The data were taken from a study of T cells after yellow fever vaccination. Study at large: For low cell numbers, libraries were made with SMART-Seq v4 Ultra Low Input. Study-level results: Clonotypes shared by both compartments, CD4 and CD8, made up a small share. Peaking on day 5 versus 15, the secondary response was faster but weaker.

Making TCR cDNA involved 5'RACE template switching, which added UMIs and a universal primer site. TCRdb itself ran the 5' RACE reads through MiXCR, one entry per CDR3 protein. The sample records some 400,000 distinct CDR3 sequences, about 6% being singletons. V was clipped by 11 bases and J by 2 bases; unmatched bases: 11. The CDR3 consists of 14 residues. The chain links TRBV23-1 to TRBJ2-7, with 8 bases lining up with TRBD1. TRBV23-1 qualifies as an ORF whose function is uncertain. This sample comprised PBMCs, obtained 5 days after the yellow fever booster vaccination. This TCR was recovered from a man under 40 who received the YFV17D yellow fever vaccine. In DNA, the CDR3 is TGCGCCGATAACAGGGGGTCGCGGGCCTACGAGCAGTACTTC. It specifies CADNRGSRAYEQYF.